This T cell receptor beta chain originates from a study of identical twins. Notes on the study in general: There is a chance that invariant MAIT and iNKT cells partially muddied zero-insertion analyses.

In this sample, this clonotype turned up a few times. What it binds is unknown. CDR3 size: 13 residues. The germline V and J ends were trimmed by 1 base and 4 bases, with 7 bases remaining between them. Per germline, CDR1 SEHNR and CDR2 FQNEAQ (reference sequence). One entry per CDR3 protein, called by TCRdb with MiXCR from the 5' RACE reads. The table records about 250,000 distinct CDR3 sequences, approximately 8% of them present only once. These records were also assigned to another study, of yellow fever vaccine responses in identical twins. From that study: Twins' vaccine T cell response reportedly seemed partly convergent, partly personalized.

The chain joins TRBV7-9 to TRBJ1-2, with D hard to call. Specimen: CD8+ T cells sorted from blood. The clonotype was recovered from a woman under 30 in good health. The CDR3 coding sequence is TGTGCCAGCAGCTTAGGGGCAGGCTATGGCTACACCTTC. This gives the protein CASSLGAGYGYTF.